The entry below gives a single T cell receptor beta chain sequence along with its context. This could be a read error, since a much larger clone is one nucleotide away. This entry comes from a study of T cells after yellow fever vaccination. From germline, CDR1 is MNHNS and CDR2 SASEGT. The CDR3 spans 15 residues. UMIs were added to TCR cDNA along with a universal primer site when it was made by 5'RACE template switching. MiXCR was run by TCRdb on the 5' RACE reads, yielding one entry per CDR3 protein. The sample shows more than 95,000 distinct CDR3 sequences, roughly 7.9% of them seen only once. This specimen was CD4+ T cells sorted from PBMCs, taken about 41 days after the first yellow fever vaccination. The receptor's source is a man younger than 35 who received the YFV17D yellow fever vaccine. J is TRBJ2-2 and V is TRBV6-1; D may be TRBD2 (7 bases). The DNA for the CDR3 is TGTGCCAGCTCCCGGGGGGCTCCGAACAACGGGGAGCTGTTTTTT. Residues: CASSRGAPNNGELFF.